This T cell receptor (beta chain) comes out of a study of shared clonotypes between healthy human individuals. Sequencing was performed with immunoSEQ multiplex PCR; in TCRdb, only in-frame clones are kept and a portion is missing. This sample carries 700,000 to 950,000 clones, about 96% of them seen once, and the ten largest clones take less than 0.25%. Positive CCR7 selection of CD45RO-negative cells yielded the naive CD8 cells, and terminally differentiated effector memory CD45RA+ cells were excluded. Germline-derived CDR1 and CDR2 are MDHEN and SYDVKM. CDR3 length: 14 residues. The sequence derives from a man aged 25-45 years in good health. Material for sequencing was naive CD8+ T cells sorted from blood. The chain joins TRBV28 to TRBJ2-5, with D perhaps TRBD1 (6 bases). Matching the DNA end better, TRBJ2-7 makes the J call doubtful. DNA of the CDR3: TGTGCCAGCAGTCAGGGGTCCCACTCCTACGAGCAGTACTTC. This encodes CASSQGSHSYEQYF.